Below are 18 T cell receptor beta chains sequenced from a single sample in a study of shared clonotypes between healthy human individuals. Libraries were prepared by immunoSEQ multiplex PCR; TCRdb keeps only in-frame clonotypes and omits some of them. Of 90,000 to 120,000 clones in the sample, just over 65% were seen once. The sample consisted of memory CD8+ T cells sorted from blood. Subset denoted: CD45RO+ cells pooled with CCR7-negative TemRA cells. The receptors derive from a young woman in good health.

This clone turned up a few times. V usage is TRBV2 and J usage is TRBJ2-2; TRBD1 matches at 10 bases. This CDR3 is built from 14 residues. Germline V CDR1 and CDR2: SNHLY, FYNNEI. Unmatched junction bases numbered 4, after V lost 6 bases and J lost 6 bases. CDR3 coding DNA: TGTGCCAGCAGGGACAGGGGGGAAGCCGGGGAGCTGTTTTTT. Its translation: CASRDRGEAGELFF.

The genes are TRBV28 and TRBJ2-5; 15 nucleotides agree with TRBD2. The CDR3 spans 19 residues. CDR1 is MDHEN, CDR2 SYDVKM, per germline. The trim removed 5 bases at V and 1 base at J, leaving 11 bases unmatched. CDR3: CASSPLRTSGRGFQETQYF. The CDR3 DNA is TGTGCCAGCAGTCCCCTACGGACTAGCGGGAGGGGCTTCCAAGAGACCCAGTACTTC.

Concerning this clone itself: One end of the junction does not line up with germline, which may come from a read error. The same CDR3 also results from other DNA sequences found in this sample. The genes are TRBV9 and TRBJ2-3; 8 nucleotides align to TRBD2. Germline CDR1 and CDR2: SGDLS and YYNGEE. The CDR3 loop spans 15 amino acids. The CDR3 protein is CASSVGSGSTDTQYF. The CDR3 DNA reads TGTGCCAGCAGCGTAGGGAGCGGGAGCACGGATACGCAGTATTTT.

This clone was seen at least ten times. The chain joins TRBV14 to TRBJ2-1, with D possibly being TRBD1 (6 bases). Germline-derived CDR1 and CDR2 are SGHDN and FVKESK. The CDR3 has 14 amino acids. V was trimmed by 1 base and J by 9 bases, leaving 13 bases between them. This chain's CDR3 is CASSQATGTTEQFF. CDR3 nucleotide sequence: TGTGCCAGCAGCCAAGCCACAGGGACAACTGAGCAGTTCTTC.

This clone counts as medium-sized. The CDR3, as DNA: TGCAGCGTTGTAGAGGGCGCGGGCAATCAGCCCCAGCATTTT. Residues: CSVVEGAGNQPQHF. The chain has TRBV29-1 and TRBJ1-5; D gene unclear. The germline V gene encodes CDR1 SQVTM and CDR2 ANQGSEA. V was shortened by 4 bases and J by 2 bases, with 12 bases between the two germline ends. The CDR3 runs 14 residues.

The rearrangement links TRBV7-8 to TRBJ2-5; 7 nucleotides match TRBD1. The CDR3 is made up of 13 amino acids. The J segment lost 5 bases and the V segment lost 0 bases, leaving 0 bases of the junction unmatched. CDR1 and CDR2 (germline): SGHVS, FQNEAQ. The CDR3 sequence is CASSLARGETQYF. The CDR3 coding sequence is TGTGCCAGCAGCTTAGCCAGGGGGGAGACCCAGTACTTC.

This clone was counted between two and nine times. V and J are TRBV5-1 and TRBJ2-7, with 8 positions matching TRBD2. The CDR3 spans 15 residues. Germline V gene lookup returns CDR1 SGHRS and CDR2 YFSETQ. The V segment lost 0 bases and the J segment 3 bases; nucleotides outside the gene matches: 5. The CDR3 loop is CASSLEASGYYEQYF. The CDR3 DNA reads TGCGCCAGCAGCTTGGAGGCTAGCGGGTACTACGAGCAGTACTTC.

This chain connects TRBV9 to TRBJ2-5; D is possibly TRBD2 (6 bases). Germline V lookup: CDR1 SGDLS, CDR2 YYNGEE. The V and J ends lost 3 bases and 11 bases respectively, with 17 bases between them. The CDR3 spans 13 residues. The CDR3 DNA is TGTGCCAGCAGCGGGGACTGGCTGGGGGAGCAGTACTTC. Its protein product is CASSGDWLGEQYF.

The genes are TRBV7-9 and TRBJ2-3, with a possible D match to TRBD1 (5 bases). Germline V gene data show CDR1 as SEHNR and CDR2 as FQNEAQ (reference sequence). Trimming took 0 bases from V and 0 from J, leaving 7 bases between them. This CDR3 contains 15 residues. In nucleotides, the CDR3 is TGTGCCAGCAGCTTAGCGACAGCTAGCACAGATACGCAGTATTTT. Protein product: CASSLATASTDTQYF.

Only a few counts were recorded for this clone. V usage is TRBV19 and J usage is TRBJ1-2; D remains ambiguous. V shed 3 bases and J shed 1 base, with 18 bases lying between them. The CDR3 runs to 17 residues. Germline loops: CDR1 LNHDA, CDR2 SQIVND (reference sequence). The CDR3 loop is CASSMDGSYSLNYGYTF. DNA of the CDR3: TGTGCCAGTAGTATGGACGGATCCTACTCCCTTAACTATGGCTACACCTTC.

The V and J genes are TRBV7-6 and TRBJ2-7; the D call may be TRBD1 or TRBD2 (5 bases each). The length of the CDR3 is 14 residues. The germline V gene has CDR1 SGHVS and CDR2 FNYEAQ. The V end lost 5 bases, the J end lost 4 bases, and 15 bases lay between the germline ends. The CDR3 is CASSPYGTGYEQYF. The CDR3 DNA reads as TGTGCCAGCAGCCCGTATGGGACGGGATACGAGCAGTACTTC.

The V call is TRBV29-1, the J call TRBJ1-5; a weak D match, TRBD1 (6 bases). Germline V gives CDR1 SQVTM, CDR2 ANQGSEA. This CDR3 spans 13 amino acids. The V and J ends lost 6 bases and 5 bases respectively, with 14 bases between them. DNA of the CDR3: TGCAGCGTAGGGTCAGGGGTTGATCAGCCCCAGCATTTT. It encodes CSVGSGVDQPQHF.

For the CDR3, the DNA is TGTGCCAGCAGCCAAGGGGAGGAGCAGTACTTC. Amino acid sequence: CASSQGEEQYF. The V call is TRBV4-2, the J call TRBJ2-7; D might be TRBD2 (5 bases). V was pared by 1 base and J by 7 bases, with 5 bases between. Germline CDR1 is LGHNA and CDR2 is YNFKEQ. CDR3 length equals 11 residues.

V gene TRBV28 combines with J gene TRBJ2-1, with 12 positions matching TRBD2. V trimming: 3 bases; J trimming: 10 bases; junction bases outside the gene matches: 7. CDR3 size: 15 residues. CDR1 and CDR2 from the germline V gene are MDHEN and SYDVKM. CDR3 in DNA: TGTGCCAGCAGTTTTCGGACTAGCGGGATCATAGAGCAGTTCTTC. Translation: CASSFRTSGIIEQFF.

The J gene is TRBJ1-1, the V gene TRBV5-4; tentatively, D is TRBD1 (6 bases). Trimming shortened V by 0 bases and J by 1 base, and 13 bases separated the two germline ends. Germline lookup yields CDR1 SGHNT and CDR2 YYREEE (reference sequence). The CDR3 has 16 amino acids. DNA of the CDR3: TGTGCCAGCAGCTTGGTGGCAGGGGCGCCGAACACTGAAGCTTTCTTT. Protein product: CASSLVAGAPNTEAFF.

With regard to this clone: Germline and junction disagree at one end, which may indicate a read error. This chain uses TRBV4-2 with TRBJ2-7; TRBD2 matches at 12 bases. This CDR3 contains 19 residues. The germline gives CDR1 LGHNA, CDR2 YNFKEQ. Written as DNA, the CDR3 is TGTGCCAGCAGCCAAGAGCCTGCGGCTAGCGGGAGGGCCCGGTGGCCGCTGGACTTC. This sequence encodes CASSQEPAASGRARWPLDF.

This clone was seen once. The chain uses TRBV13 and TRBJ2-7; TRBD1 matches 8 bases. Germline-derived CDR1 and CDR2 are PRHDT and FYEKMQ (reference sequence). This CDR3 has 12 amino acids. J was trimmed by 6 bases and V by 3 bases; bases with no gene match: 1. The CDR3 DNA reads as TGTGCCAGCAGCTTGACAGGGGCCGAGCAGTACTTC. Amino acids: CASSLTGAEQYF.

This chain links TRBV2 with TRBJ2-7; perhaps TRBD1 as D (6 bases). CDR3 size: 13 residues. Germline CDR1 and CDR2: SNHLY and FYNNEI. V lost 6 bases and J lost 2, with 11 bases in between. CDR3 DNA sequence: TGTGCCAGCAGGAAGACAGGTACCTACGAGCAGTACTTC. This gives the protein CASRKTGTYEQYF.